This T cell receptor beta chain was sequenced in a study of neurological immune-mediated disorders. In its sample, this clonotype was seen many times. Its target is not known. Findings of the study overall: HTLV-1-associated myelopathy showed the most TCR clonal expansion; multiple sclerosis the least, below healthy controls.

Germline assignment: CDR1 SGHRS and CDR2 YFSETQ. The junction had 4 bases not matched to a gene; V was cut back by 7 bases and J by 7 bases. The CDR3 is 14 residues long. One entry per CDR3 protein, called by TCRdb with MiXCR from the 5' RACE reads. The table has about 18,000 distinct CDR3 sequences, around 10% seen once. The sample consisted of CD8+ T cells from blood. This receptor was identified in a woman between 50 and 59 years old in good health. The chain combines TRBV5-1 with TRBJ2-2, with TRBD2 identical over 13 bases. The DNA for the CDR3 is TGCGCCAGCGGACTAGCGGGAGCCGTCGGGGAGCTGTTTTTT. This encodes CASGLAGAVGELFF.